The 6 T cell receptor beta chains below come from one sample, sequenced in a study of identical twins. A single record per CDR3 protein comes from TCRdb applying MiXCR to the 5' RACE reads. The sample consists of 430,000 or so distinct CDR3 sequences, approximately 24% of them appearing once. This same sample was also part of a study on T cells expressing NK-cell markers.

The sequenced material came from CD4+ T cells sorted from blood. The origin of the receptors is a woman aged 18-35 years in good health.

This clonotype appeared many times. The rearrangement uses TRBV6-5 and TRBJ1-6; weak D call: TRBD1 (5 bases). The germline CDR1 and CDR2 sequences are MNHEY and SVGAGI. Trimming removed 2 bases from V and 7 bases from J, with 12 bases in between. The CDR3 length is 15 residues. CDR3 in amino acids: CASSYTGTPNSPLHF. The CDR3 DNA reads as TGTGCCAGCAGTTACACGGGGACTCCGAATTCACCCCTCCACTTT.

The CDR3 bases are TGTGCCAGCAGTTCCAACCAGCGGGGTTCCTACAATGAGCAGTTCTTC. This codes for CASSSNQRGSYNEQFF. The chain links TRBV27 to TRBJ2-1, with 7 positions matching TRBD2. Germline trimming cut 4 bases from V and 1 base from J; bases unmatched to any gene: 7. Per germline, CDR1 MNHEY and CDR2 SMNVEV (reference sequence). The CDR3 is 16 amino acids.

The V gene is TRBV14, the J gene TRBJ2-7; no clear D gene. The germline V gene encodes CDR1 SGHDN and CDR2 FVKESK. V dropped 2 bases and J dropped 0 bases, with 11 bases sitting between them. This CDR3 is 15 amino acids long. The CDR3 region is CASSQFRGTSYEQYF. CDR3 nucleotides: TGTGCCAGCAGCCAATTCCGCGGTACCTCCTACGAGCAGTACTTC.

This clonotype occurred a few times. This chain connects TRBV7-9 to TRBJ2-1; D unresolved. Per germline, CDR1 SEHNR and CDR2 FQNEAQ (reference sequence). The length of the CDR3 is 15 residues. Deletions cut 2 bases from V and 0 bases from J, with 8 bases between. This CDR3 is CASSLLESSYNEQFF. DNA of the CDR3: TGTGCCAGCAGCTTACTAGAAAGCTCCTACAATGAGCAGTTCTTC.

This sequence joins TRBV11-1 and TRBJ2-5; TRBD2 matches 14 bases. This CDR3 is built from 18 residues. CDR1 SGHAT and CDR2 FQDESV come from the germline V gene (reference sequence). V trimming: 6 bases; J trimming: 0 bases; junction bases outside the gene matches: 9. As DNA, the CDR3 is TGTGCCAGCAGTCGGGGACTAGCGGGGGCCACGTACCAAGAGACCCAGTACTTC. Translated, it gives CASSRGLAGATYQETQYF.

This clonotype was observed a handful of times. The chain employs TRBV7-6 and TRBJ2-1; D may be TRBD2 (5 bases). Germline assignment: CDR1 SGHVS and CDR2 FNYEAQ. The ends were cut back, 3 bases at V and 6 bases at J, with 15 bases in the middle. The CDR3 runs to 15 residues. The CDR3 nucleotides read TGTGCCAGCAGCTTCCAGTTAGCGCAGTCCAATGAGCAGTTCTTC. Its protein product is CASSFQLAQSNEQFF. Drawing the rest from reference TRBV7-6 and TRBJ2-1, the complete variable domain is GAGVSQSPRYKVTKRGQDVALRCDPISGHVSLYWYRQALGQGPEFLTYFNYEAQQDKSGLPNDRFSAERPEGSISTLTIQRTEQRDSAMYRCASSFQLAQSNEQFFGPGTRLTVL.